This T cell receptor beta chain was retrieved from a study of T cell responses to AZD1222 COVID-19 vaccine. Deletions cut 2 bases from V and 12 bases from J, with 10 bases between. Germline loops: CDR1 KGHDR, CDR2 SFDVKD. The CDR3 is 12 residues long. The repertoire was sequenced with immunoSEQ multiplex PCR; TCRdb's copy has only in-frame clones and lacks some. The table shows roughly 120,000 clones, with 88% occurring only once. The chain links TRBV24-1 to TRBJ2-1; D not resolved. The source is an adult who received the AZD1222 COVID-19 vaccine. The input for sequencing was peripheral blood, taken 28 days after the second AZD1222 dose. CDR3 coding DNA: TGTGCCACCAGTGATTCGGCCAGAATGCAGTTCTTC. It encodes CATSDSARMQFF.